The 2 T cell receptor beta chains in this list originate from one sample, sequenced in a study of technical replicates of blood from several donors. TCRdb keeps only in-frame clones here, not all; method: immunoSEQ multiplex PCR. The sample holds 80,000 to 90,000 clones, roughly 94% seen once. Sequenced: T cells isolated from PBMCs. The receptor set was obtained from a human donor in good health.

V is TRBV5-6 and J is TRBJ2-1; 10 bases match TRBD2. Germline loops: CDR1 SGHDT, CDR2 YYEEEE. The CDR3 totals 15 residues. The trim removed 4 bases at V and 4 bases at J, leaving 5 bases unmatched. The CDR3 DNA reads TGTGCCAGCAGCCTAACTAGCGGGGATTACAATGAGCAGTTCTTC. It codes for CASSLTSGDYNEQFF.

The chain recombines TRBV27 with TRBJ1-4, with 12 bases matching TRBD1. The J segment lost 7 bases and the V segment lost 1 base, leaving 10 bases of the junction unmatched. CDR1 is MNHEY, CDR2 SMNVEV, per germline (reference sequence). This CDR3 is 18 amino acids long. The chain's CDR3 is CASSLLAAPGQGAEKLFF. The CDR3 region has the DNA TGTGCCAGCAGTTTATTGGCCGCGCCGGGACAGGGGGCTGAAAAACTGTTTTTT.